This record concerns one T cell receptor beta chain sequence. This entry comes from a study of shared clonotypes between healthy human individuals. Terminally differentiated effector memory CD45RA+ cells were left out of the naive CD8 fraction, which was CD45RO-negative and positively selected for CCR7. The V gene's germline CDR1 is SGHTA and CDR2 FQGNSA. The trim removed 1 base at V and 5 bases at J, leaving 9 bases unmatched. The CDR3 spans 18 residues. This table comes from immunoSEQ multiplex PCR, and its TCRdb copy is limited to in-frame clones, with some not included. The repertoire has millions of clones, 85% to 95% of them found once; the top ten carry roughly 1.1%.

This TCR came from a man aged 18-30 years in good health. Input material: naive CD8+ T cells sorted from blood. The rearrangement joins TRBV7-2 to TRBJ2-5; TRBD2 matches 14 bases. CDR3 nucleotide sequence: TGTGCCAGCAGCTTAGGTGCGACTAGCGGGAGGGCGAGCGAGACCCAGTACTTC. Protein product: CASSLGATSGRASETQYF.